These 20 T cell receptor beta chains originate from one sample sequenced in a study of cytomegalovirus exposure and HLA in healthy donors. It was with 60 Vbeta and 13 Jbeta primers that the PCR ran. Repertoires were generated with immunoSEQ multiplex PCR, while TCRdb's copy carries only in-frame clones and drops some. In the table there are about 150,000 clones, around 80% of which are singletons. What was sequenced was PBMCs. Receptor source: a man aged 18-30 years in good health and CMV-seronegative.

This clone was detected only a few times. The J gene is TRBJ2-6, the V gene TRBV7-2, with D maybe TRBD2 (6 bases). Trimming left V 11 bases short and J 1 base short, with 9 bases between. The CDR3 contains 13 residues. Germline V gene sequence: CDR1 SGHTA, CDR2 FQGNSA. CDR3 nucleotide sequence: TGTGCCGGGGGGAGGTCTGGGGCCAACGTCCTGACTTTC. Its protein product is CAGGRSGANVLTF.

The chain joins TRBV6-5 to TRBJ2-5; weak D call: TRBD1 (6 bases). Germline V CDR1 and CDR2: MNHEY, SVGAGI. The CDR3 runs to 14 residues. V lost 6 bases and J lost 2, with 13 bases in between. DNA for the CDR3: TGTGCCAGCAGCCCCGGACAGATTCAAGAGACCCAGTACTTC. Its protein is CASSPGQIQETQYF.

This sequence joins TRBV7-8 and TRBJ2-1; 7 nucleotides match TRBD2. The germline V gene has CDR1 SGHVS and CDR2 FQNEAQ. Losses at the gene ends were 5 bases for V and 1 base for J; bases not matched to a gene: 8. The CDR3 is 16 amino acids. The CDR3 bases are TGTGCCAGCAGCGATAGCGGGCGATTTTCCTACAATGAGCAGTTCTTC. Protein sequence: CASSDSGRFSYNEQFF.

The chain employs TRBV6-1 and TRBJ2-6; 9 positions match TRBD1. V was pared by 3 bases and J by 2 bases, with 5 bases of the junction left unmatched. From germline, CDR1 is MNHNS and CDR2 SASEGT. This CDR3 comprises 17 residues. CDR3 coding DNA: TGTGCCAGCAGTGATTGGACAGGGGCCCCTGGGGCCAACGTCCTGACTTTC. It codes for CASSDWTGAPGANVLTF.

The V gene is TRBV4-3, the J gene TRBJ1-2, with 7 bases aligning to TRBD1. Germline V gene lookup returns CDR1 LGHNA and CDR2 YSLEER. With 1 base clipped from V and 2 bases from J, the junction kept 7 bases outside the gene matches. There are 16 residues in the CDR3. CDR3: CASSQGIGGGNYGYTF. The CDR3 DNA follows: TGCGCCAGCAGCCAAGGGATAGGAGGGGGCAACTATGGCTACACCTTC.

This clone was counted at least ten times. The CDR3 nucleotides read TGTGCCAGCTCCCAGGATCTGAATCAGCCCCAGCATTTT. Translated: CASSQDLNQPQHF. This chain connects TRBV19 to TRBJ1-5, with D hard to call. Between the trimmed V and J ends, which lost 9 bases and 4 bases, there was a span of 13 bases. The germline V gene has CDR1 LNHDA and CDR2 SQIVND (reference sequence). The CDR3 is 13 residues long.

The gene calls are TRBV19 and TRBJ2-2; D unclear. The CDR3 totals 12 residues. Germline V gene data show CDR1 as LNHDA and CDR2 as SQIVND (reference sequence). V gave up 7 bases and J gave up 6 bases, with 9 bases separating them. Here the CDR3 DNA reads TGTGCCAGTATCTCCCCGGCCGGGGAGCTGTTTTTT. Its translation: CASISPAGELFF.

The rearrangement links TRBV10-3 to TRBJ2-1, with D perhaps matching TRBD2 (5 bases). Germline CDR1 and CDR2: ENHRY and SYGVKD. V was pared by 7 bases and J by 6 bases, with 13 bases between. This CDR3 has 13 residues. Here the CDR3 DNA reads TGTGCCATCATTGACTCAGCGGCCAATGAGCAGTTCTTC. Protein product: CAIIDSAANEQFF.

The rearrangement uses TRBV7-2 and TRBJ2-7; TRBD2 matches 9 bases. Germline CDR1 and CDR2: SGHTA and FQGNSA. This CDR3 has 19 amino acids. Trimming took 3 bases from V and 3 from J; bases not matched to a gene: 18. CDR3 region: CASSFRLPYLAGAHYEQYF. The DNA for the CDR3 is TGTGCCAGCAGCTTCCGACTACCTTACTTAGCGGGAGCCCACTACGAGCAGTACTTC. Variable domain in full (rest from reference TRBV7-2 and TRBJ2-7): GAGVSQSPSNKVTEKGKDVELRCDPISGHTALYWYRQSLGQGLEFLIYFQGNSAPDKSGLPSDRFSAERTGGSVSTLTIQRTQQEDSAVYLCASSFRLPYLAGAHYEQYFGPGTRLTVT.

The chain employs TRBV23-1 and TRBJ2-7; a possible D gene is TRBD2 (6 bases). TRBV23-1 is treated as an ORF (open reading frame) with a function not yet certain. The CDR3 extends over 13 amino acids. V was pared by 10 bases and J by 4 bases, with 17 bases between. DNA for the CDR3: TGCGCCACCCAAAGTGGGGCGGGATACGAGCAGTACTTC. This encodes CATQSGAGYEQYF.

This clone was observed a handful of times. The chain couples TRBV9 to TRBJ1-5; D gene unclear. The CDR3 totals 14 residues. CDR1 is SGDLS, CDR2 YYNGEE, per germline. V was cut by 4 bases and J by 0 bases, with 8 bases left in between. The CDR3 DNA sequence: TGTGCCAGCAGCCCCCCCTATAGCAATCAGCCCCAGCATTTT. Translation gives CASSPPYSNQPQHF.

V gene TRBV27 combines with J gene TRBJ1-3; no firm D call. V was trimmed by 5 bases and J by 8 bases, leaving 19 bases between them. CDR1 and CDR2 from the germline V gene are MNHEY and SMNVEV (reference sequence). The CDR3 contains 15 residues. This CDR3 reads CASSLHGQGGYTIYF. CDR3 DNA: TGTGCCAGCAGTCTCCACGGTCAAGGCGGTTACACCATATATTTT.

The V call is TRBV5-4, the J call TRBJ2-7; 9 bases are a match to TRBD1. The CDR3 extends over 13 amino acids. J gave up 7 bases and V 3 bases, and 5 bases lay outside the gene matches. Germline CDR1 SGHNT, CDR2 YYREEE (reference sequence). CDR3 in amino acids: CASSSGQGWEQYF. Here the CDR3 DNA reads TGTGCCAGCAGCTCGGGACAGGGATGGGAGCAGTACTTC.

This clone showed up just once. The chain couples TRBV28 to TRBJ2-7, with no clear D. There are 12 residues in the CDR3. V lost 2 bases to trimming and J lost 7 bases, with 9 bases between them. The germline gives CDR1 MDHEN, CDR2 SYDVKM. CDR3 in amino acids: CASSLAVEEQYF. CDR3 coding DNA: TGTGCCAGCAGTTTAGCGGTAGAAGAGCAGTACTTC.

This clone was observed a handful of times. J is TRBJ2-5 and V is TRBV27; tentatively, D is TRBD1 (6 bases). The CDR3 length is 17 residues. Looked up from germline, CDR1 is MNHEY and CDR2 is SMNVEV (reference sequence). The V gene lost 1 base and the J gene lost 2 bases, with 17 bases spanning the gap. The CDR3 DNA sequence: TGTGCCAGCAGTTTATTACCGCCCCCACAGGGACAAGAGACCCAGTACTTC. Residues: CASSLLPPPQGQETQYF.

In this sample, this clone turned up a few times. CDR3 sequence: CASSPTGQGANEQFF. CDR3 in DNA: TGTGCCAGCTCACCCACGGGACAGGGGGCGAATGAGCAGTTCTTC. The V gene is TRBV18, the J gene TRBJ2-1; 12 bases are a match to TRBD1. The CDR3 is 15 amino acids. Germline assignment: CDR1 KGHSH and CDR2 LQKENI. The junction had 4 bases not matched to a gene; V was cut back by 3 bases and J by 7 bases.

The chain joins TRBV27 to TRBJ2-2, with D perhaps matching TRBD2 (6 bases). V was clipped by 1 base and J by 8 bases, with 8 bases between them. The CDR3 runs 13 residues. Per the germline V gene, CDR1 is MNHEY and CDR2 is SMNVEV (reference sequence). The CDR3 DNA reads TGTGCCAGCAGTTTATGGAGGGGAGGGGAGCTGTTTTTT. As protein: CASSLWRGGELFF.

The chain is built from TRBV18 and TRBJ2-1; no definite D call. CDR3 size: 13 residues. With 3 bases removed from V and 7 bases from J, the gap between germline ends came to 10 bases. Germline loops: CDR1 KGHSH, CDR2 LQKENI. The CDR3 spells CASSPYERNEQFF. Here the CDR3 DNA reads TGTGCCAGCTCACCGTATGAGAGGAATGAGCAGTTCTTC.

This clone appeared once. This chain connects TRBV12-5 to TRBJ1-2; TRBD1 might be the D (5 bases). This CDR3 region has 12 residues. Between the trimmed V and J ends, which lost 2 bases and 8 bases, there was a span of 9 bases. The germline V gene encodes CDR1 LGHNT and CDR2 FRNRAP. CDR3 region: CASGLSQGGYTF. The CDR3 DNA sequence: TGTGCTAGTGGTTTGTCCCAGGGAGGCTACACCTTC.

In this sample, this clone turned up a few times. The rearrangement links TRBV5-6 to TRBJ1-4; a possible D gene is TRBD1 (5 bases). The CDR3 length is 14 residues. V gave up 4 bases and J gave up 5 bases, with 12 bases separating them. Germline V gene data show CDR1 as SGHDT and CDR2 as YYEEEE. The DNA of the CDR3 is TGTGCCAGCAGCCCGCGGGGCCCCAATGAAAAACTGTTTTTT. Protein: CASSPRGPNEKLFF. Variable domain in full (rest from reference TRBV5-6 and TRBJ1-4): DAGVTQSPTHLIKTRGQQVTLRCSPKSGHDTVSWYQQALGQGPQFIFQYYEEEERQRGNFPDRFSGHQFPNYSSELNVNALLLGDSALYLCASSPRGPNEKLFFGSGTQLSVL.